This T cell receptor (beta chain) came from a study of cytomegalovirus exposure and HLA in healthy donors. Study conclusions and caveats: In an earlier analysis, productive rearrangement rates for most beta V segments clustered near 87% or 30%.

In the case of this clone: The antigen is not known.

Despite likely unrecorded immune exposures, the donors were nominally healthy at the time of sampling. Germline V gene lookup returns CDR1 MGHRA and CDR2 YSYEKL. V shed 0 bases and J shed 0 bases, with 15 bases lying between them. The CDR3 is made up of 18 amino acids. PCR was performed using 60 Vbeta and 13 Jbeta primers. TCRdb's table, derived via immunoSEQ multiplex PCR, lists solely in-frame clones and lacks some. The sample lists some 110,000 clones, 60% to 85% seen once, with around 4.9% in the top ten. The gene calls are TRBV4-1 and TRBJ1-3; D is perhaps TRBD1 (6 bases). This TCR derives from a man in his fifties or sixties in good health and CMV-seropositive. Sequencing used PBMCs. The CDR3 bases are TGCGCCAGCAGCCAAGAGTTGGCTGGGGGCAGCTCTGGAAACACCATATATTTT. It encodes CASSQELAGGSSGNTIYF.